This TCR beta chain was recorded in a study of neurological immune-mediated disorders. This clonotype was recorded many times. Its antigen is unknown. CDR1 and CDR2 (germline): DFQATT, SNEGSKA (reference sequence). This CDR3 has 16 amino acids. V lost 6 bases to trimming and J lost 5 bases; unmatched junction nucleotides: 12. Notes on the study in general: The absence of any CDR3 amino acid sequence shared by expanded clones across subjects suggests that repertoires were private in all groups.

TCRdb ran MiXCR on the 5' RACE reads and lists one entry per CDR3 protein. Altogether 50,000 or so distinct CDR3 sequences are present, roughly an eighth being singletons, with the ten largest covering roughly 1.9%. Preparation of the unsorted libraries drew on 2 million PBMCs stored at -80 C. The sequenced sample consisted of PBMCs. The clonotype was recovered from a man in his fifties or sixties in good health. V usage is TRBV20-1 and J usage is TRBJ1-4; 10 nucleotides align to TRBD1. CDR3 sequence: CSAKGGRGQGNEKLFF. CDR3 DNA sequence: TGCAGTGCAAAAGGAGGTCGGGGACAGGGGAATGAAAAACTGTTTTTT.